A single sample gave rise to the 32 T cell receptor beta chains below, sequenced in a study of T-cell memory formation after mild COVID-19 (dated by TCRdb to about 2021). Library preparation employed 5' RACE. Data came from an Illumina NovaSeq 6000. Clones were called with MiXCR by TCRdb after fastp trimmed the public reads at Q25, and only in-frame beta chains were retained. For every CDR3 protein sequence, its rows merge into one entry that carries the most common genes and DNA. This sample holds about 190,000 distinct CDR3 sequences; about 11% were observed only once. The top ten clones comprise roughly 3.2% of the sample. The material sequenced was PBMCs or a T cell subset sorted from them (not recorded which). The receptors were sampled from a man aged 18-30 years who had mild COVID-19 (a few samples of this study predate the infection). The sample titles of this study are shuffled in the database, so cell type and time point are left out; the donor was told from shared clones.

This clonotype was seen a few times. The CDR3: CATTSENQPQHF. The CDR3 DNA is TGTGCCACCACTAGCGAGAATCAGCCCCAGCATTTT. The chain employs TRBV15 and TRBJ1-5; D not certain. CDR3 size: 12 residues. Trimming stripped 7 bases from V and 4 bases from J, with 8 bases between. CDR1 and CDR2 (germline): LNHNV, YYDKDF (reference sequence).

Only a few counts were recorded for this clonotype. The chain links TRBV2 to TRBJ2-7; tentatively, D is TRBD1 or TRBD2 (6 bases each). CDR1 is SNHLY and CDR2 is FYNNEI in the germline V gene. CDR3 length: 13 amino acids. Trimming shortened V by 6 bases and J by 3 bases, and 12 bases separated the two germline ends. CDR3 bases: TGTGCCAGCAGGCGGGACATTTACTACGAGCAGTACGTC. Protein product: CASRRDIYYEQYV.

The chain couples TRBV3-1 to TRBJ2-3; possible D gene TRBD2, 5 bases. CDR1 and CDR2 from the germline V gene are LGHDT and YNNKEL (reference sequence). The V end was cut by 2 bases, the J end by 11 bases, with 20 bases between. CDR3 size: 15 residues. The DNA for the CDR3 is TGTGCCAGCAGCCAACTAGTACGTGGAGGACGAAGGCAGTATTTT. Translated: CASSQLVRGGRRQYF.

The rearrangement joins TRBV6-2 or TRBV6-3 to TRBJ2-2; no reliable D call. Germline CDR1 and CDR2: MNHEY and SVGEGT. The germline V and J ends were trimmed by 2 bases and 4 bases, with 8 bases remaining between them. This CDR3 is 14 amino acids long. CDR3 bases: TGTGCCAGCAGTTACCAGGTCGGCACCGGGGAGCTGTTTTTT. Translating gives CASSYQVGTGELFF.

This clonotype occurred many times. The genes are TRBV7-9 and TRBJ1-6, with a possible D match to TRBD1 (6 bases). V was clipped by 1 base and J by 7 bases, with 11 bases between them. CDR1 is SEHNR and CDR2 is FQNEAQ in the germline V gene (reference sequence). The CDR3 is made up of 15 amino acids. The DNA for the CDR3 is TGTGCCAGCAGCTTAGGACAGGCCGGGAATTCACCCCTCCACTTT. Protein product: CASSLGQAGNSPLHF.

This clonotype was counted a few times. V usage is TRBV5-1 and J usage is TRBJ1-1; 7 bases are a match to TRBD1. J gave up 5 bases and V 4 bases, and 5 bases lay outside the gene matches. Germline V gene lookup returns CDR1 SGHRS and CDR2 YFSETQ. The CDR3 loop spans 13 amino acids. The chain's CDR3 is CASSVTGETEAFF. In DNA form, the CDR3 reads TGCGCCAGCAGCGTTACAGGGGAAACTGAAGCTTTCTTT.

The rearrangement links TRBV7-9 to TRBJ1-2; D is uncertain. Germline V gene data show CDR1 as SEHNR and CDR2 as FQNEAQ (reference sequence). Trimming stripped 2 bases from V and 3 bases from J, with 7 bases between. The CDR3 extends over 13 amino acids. This chain's CDR3 is CASSLNFHYGYTF. In DNA, the CDR3 is TGTGCCAGCAGCTTAAACTTCCACTATGGCTACACCTTC.

This chain connects TRBV4-1 to TRBJ2-5; D is unclear. Trimming shortened V by 2 bases and J by 5 bases, and 12 bases separated the two germline ends. Per germline, CDR1 MGHRA and CDR2 YSYEKL. This CDR3 comprises 14 residues. Here the CDR3 reads CASSQQSGLETQYF. Written as DNA, the CDR3 is TGCGCCAGCAGCCAACAATCCGGGCTTGAGACCCAGTACTTC.

This clonotype was counted between two and nine times. The gene calls are TRBV14 and TRBJ1-1; D might be TRBD1 (6 bases). Per germline, CDR1 SGHDN and CDR2 FVKESK. This CDR3 region has 17 residues. Trimming took off 2 bases at V and 5 bases at J, with 21 bases between the two ends. The CDR3 nucleotides are TGTGCCAGCAGCCAAATAGGGGGTCGCACCTGGACGACTGAAGCTTTCTTT. This gives the protein CASSQIGGRTWTTEAFF. The whole variable domain, filled in from reference TRBV14 and TRBJ1-1, reads EAGVTQFPSHSVIEKGQTVTLRCDPISGHDNLYWYRRVMGKEIKFLLHFVKESKQDESGMPNNRFLAERTGGTYSTLKVQPAELEDSGVYFCASSQIGGRTWTTEAFFGQGTRLTVV.

This sequence joins TRBV3-1 and TRBJ1-2; D may be TRBD1 (5 bases). The germline V gene encodes CDR1 LGHDT and CDR2 YNNKEL (reference sequence). The CDR3 sequence is 13 residues long. V was shortened by 4 bases and J by 8 bases, with 14 bases between the two germline ends. In nucleotides, the CDR3 is TGTGCCAGCAGCCTGAGGGCGGGGCCCGGCTACACCTTC. This gives the protein CASSLRAGPGYTF.

In this sample, this clonotype turned up a few times. This chain joins TRBV6-5 and TRBJ2-3; D is perhaps TRBD2 (5 bases). The CDR3 contains 14 residues. Germline V lookup: CDR1 MNHEY, CDR2 SVGAGI. Between the trimmed V and J ends, which lost 2 bases and 2 bases, there was a span of 8 bases. DNA of the CDR3: TGTGCCAGCAGTTACGGGAGATTCACAGATACGCAGTATTTT. Its translation is CASSYGRFTDTQYF.

This clonotype was detected many times. The chain employs TRBV20-1 and TRBJ2-7; D may be TRBD2 (5 bases). The CDR3 runs 14 residues. The V gene's germline CDR1 is DFQATT and CDR2 SNEGSKA (reference sequence). V was pared by 6 bases and J by 7 bases, with 22 bases between. The CDR3 loop reads CSAQTETGKREQYF. CDR3 sequence (DNA): TGCAGTGCCCAAACGGAGACGGGGAAGAGGGAGCAGTACTTC.

The chain combines TRBV6-2 or TRBV6-3 with TRBJ1-6, with D perhaps TRBD1 (5 bases). Trimming removed 6 bases at V and 0 bases at J, with 18 bases between. The germline V gene has CDR1 MNHEY and CDR2 SVGEGT. This CDR3 region has 18 residues. CDR3 in DNA: TGTGCCAGCAGCCCGGGGGGTCGAGGAATCTCCTATAATTCACCCCTCCACTTT. Protein: CASSPGGRGISYNSPLHF.

The chain employs TRBV18 and TRBJ2-1; the D gene is possibly TRBD2 (6 bases). CDR1 and CDR2 (germline): KGHSH, LQKENI. The V end was cut by 5 bases, the J end by 8 bases, with 13 bases between. There are 13 residues in the CDR3. In DNA, the CDR3 is TGTGCCAGCTCAGCCGGGACTTTCTATGAGCAGTTCTTC. This translates into CASSAGTFYEQFF.

This clonotype showed up just a few times. The chain links TRBV30 to TRBJ2-1; D remains unclear. Trimming took off 1 base at V and 8 bases at J, with 9 bases between the two ends. Germline V gene lookup returns CDR1 GTSNPN and CDR2 SVGIG (reference sequence). The CDR3 sequence is 12 residues long. In DNA, the CDR3 is TGTGCCTGGAGTGCCCTCGGCGATGAGCAGTTCTTC. Residues: CAWSALGDEQFF.

V gene TRBV9 combines with J gene TRBJ1-1; possible D gene TRBD1, 6 bases. Per germline, CDR1 SGDLS and CDR2 YYNGEE. V was clipped by 7 bases and J by 5 bases, with 15 bases between them. This CDR3 comprises 13 residues. The CDR3 loop reads CASRAGDLTEAFF. In DNA form, the CDR3 reads TGTGCCAGCCGAGCAGGGGACTTGACTGAAGCTTTCTTT.

V gene TRBV24-1 combines with J gene TRBJ2-3, with a possible D match to TRBD2 (5 bases). The CDR3 consists of 15 residues. Trimming removed 4 bases at V and 2 bases at J, with 12 bases between. Germline loops: CDR1 KGHDR, CDR2 SFDVKD. The CDR3 loop reads CATSESGIHTDTQYF. The CDR3 DNA sequence: TGTGCCACCAGTGAGTCCGGGATCCACACAGATACGCAGTATTTT.

This clonotype was found once. The rearrangement joins TRBV7-9 to TRBJ1-1; a possible D gene is TRBD1 (5 bases). Germline CDR1 reads SEHNR; CDR2 reads FQNEAQ (reference sequence). The CDR3 consists of 14 residues. V lost 2 bases to trimming and J lost 3 bases, with 10 bases between them. In DNA, the CDR3 is TGTGCCAGCAGCTTATCCCGGGACTACACTGAAGCTTTCTTT. As protein: CASSLSRDYTEAFF.

To note about this clonotype: The junction departs from germline at one end; a sequencing error may be responsible. The CDR3 spells CAGSEFHGRVTEAFF. The CDR3 coding sequence is TGTGCCGGCAGTGAATTCCATGGGAGAGTCACTGAAGCTTTCTTT. V gene TRBV25-1 combines with J gene TRBJ1-1; D ambiguous. Germline CDR1 MGHDK, CDR2 SYGVNS. The CDR3 is made up of 15 amino acids.

This clonotype has at least ten counts. The chain has TRBV20-1 and TRBJ2-1; maybe TRBD2 (6 bases). The germline V gene encodes CDR1 DFQATT and CDR2 SNEGSKA (reference sequence). Trimming removed 4 bases at V and 3 bases at J, with 10 bases between. CDR3 size: 13 residues. The CDR3 loop is CSANPGVYNEQFF. CDR3 sequence (DNA): TGCAGTGCTAACCCGGGGGTCTACAATGAGCAGTTCTTC.

This clonotype has a handful of counts. Here the CDR3 DNA reads TGCGCCAGCAGCCTAATGGGGGGGCCGAGTGAAAAACTGTTTTTT. Translation gives CASSLMGGPSEKLFF. V usage is TRBV4-1 and J usage is TRBJ1-4; TRBD1 is a possible D gene (6 bases). Germline V lookup: CDR1 MGHRA, CDR2 YSYEKL. This CDR3 contains 15 residues. V was cut by 4 bases and J by 7 bases, with 16 bases left in between.

The table lists this clonotype with a few counts. The chain uses TRBV12-3 or TRBV12-4 and TRBJ1-1; 7 bases are shared with TRBD1. This CDR3 spans 13 amino acids. Unmatched junction bases numbered 4, after V lost 6 bases and J lost 3 bases. The CDR3 coding sequence is TGTGCCAGCAGACTAGACAGGGACACTGAAGCTTTCTTT. It encodes CASRLDRDTEAFF.

In this sample, this clonotype turned up a few times. The chain joins TRBV11-2 to TRBJ2-7, with D maybe TRBD2 (6 bases). This CDR3 contains 12 residues. V lost 5 bases and J 9 bases, leaving 14 bases between the germline ends. The germline gives CDR1 SGHAT, CDR2 FQNNGV. DNA for the CDR3: TGTGCCAGCAGCCCCGGGGGAGGTTCGCAGTACGTC. This encodes CASSPGGGSQYV.

This clonotype was found a few times. This rearrangement joins TRBV12-3 or TRBV12-4 to TRBJ1-4; 9 nucleotides match TRBD1. The CDR3 contains 17 residues. V trimming: 4 bases; J trimming: 4 bases; junction bases outside the gene matches: 10. The DNA of the CDR3 is TGTGCCAGCAGTTCTCGGGGGACAGGGCCAAGTAATGAAAAACTGTTTTTT. Residues: CASSSRGTGPSNEKLFF.

This clonotype showed up just a few times. V gene TRBV3-1 combines with J gene TRBJ2-7; maybe TRBD2 (5 bases). CDR1 and CDR2 from the germline V gene are LGHDT and YNNKEL (reference sequence). The CDR3 spans 13 residues. Trimming took 1 base from V and 3 from J, leaving 7 bases between them. CDR3 in amino acids: CASSQVRDYEQYF. In DNA form, the CDR3 reads TGTGCCAGCAGCCAAGTCCGGGACTACGAGCAGTACTTC.

V usage is TRBV9 and J usage is TRBJ2-3, with D possibly called TRBD1 or TRBD2 (5 bases each). This CDR3 region has 17 residues. The germline CDR1 and CDR2 sequences are SGDLS and YYNGEE. The V and J ends lost 0 bases and 1 base respectively, with 15 bases between them. This CDR3 is CASSVGGDGSGTDTQYF. As DNA, the CDR3 is TGTGCCAGCAGCGTAGGAGGGGATGGTTCCGGCACAGATACGCAGTATTTT.

This chain connects TRBV7-2 to TRBJ2-5; weak D call: TRBD2 (5 bases). This CDR3 is built from 15 residues. The germline gives CDR1 SGHTA, CDR2 FQGNSA. Between the trimmed V and J ends, which lost 5 bases and 5 bases, there was a span of 18 bases. Here the CDR3 reads CASSLGLGLAETQYF. The CDR3 DNA reads as TGTGCCAGCAGCCTTGGCCTTGGGCTAGCTGAGACCCAGTACTTC.

The chain recombines TRBV20-1 with TRBJ2-5; no clear D. This CDR3 comprises 13 residues. The ends were cut back, 6 bases at V and 2 bases at J, with 13 bases in the middle. Germline V gene sequence: CDR1 DFQATT, CDR2 SNEGSKA (reference sequence). The CDR3 region is CSARWISQETQYF. As DNA, the CDR3 is TGCAGTGCGAGGTGGATTTCACAAGAGACCCAGTACTTC.

The CDR3 coding sequence is TGCGCCAGCTCCCGGCTCCCCAGGTCCTACAATGAGCAGTTCTTC. It is translated as CASSRLPRSYNEQFF. The chain combines TRBV23-1 with TRBJ2-1, with D uncertain. TRBV23-1 is classed as an ORF, of uncertain function. With 8 bases removed from V and 1 base from J, the gap between germline ends came to 15 bases. CDR3 length: 15 amino acids.

This clonotype has ten or more counts. The V and J genes are TRBV5-1 and TRBJ2-7; D possibly uses TRBD1 or TRBD2 (6 bases each). Trimming took 1 base from V and 2 from J, leaving 10 bases between them. The CDR3 runs to 14 residues. Per the germline V gene, CDR1 is SGHRS and CDR2 is YFSETQ. CDR3 DNA sequence: TGCGCCAGCAGCTTGCAAGGGGGGACCTACGAGCAGTACTTC. Its translation is CASSLQGGTYEQYF.

The table lists this clonotype with a few counts. The J gene is TRBJ1-2, the V gene TRBV19, with D unclear. CDR3 length equals 14 residues. The germline gives CDR1 LNHDA, CDR2 SQIVND (reference sequence). With 6 bases removed from V and 2 bases from J, the gap between germline ends came to 13 bases. The CDR3 spells CASSTDGRNYGYTF. The CDR3 bases are TGTGCCAGTAGCACGGACGGCCGAAACTATGGCTACACCTTC. Looking up the rest from reference TRBV19 and TRBJ1-2 gives the full variable domain: DGGITQSPKYLFRKEGQNVTLSCEQNLNHDAMYWYRQDPGQGLRLIYYSQIVNDFQKGDIAEGYSVSREKKESFPLTVTSAQKNPTAFYLCASSTDGRNYGYTFGSGTRLTVV.

The chain employs TRBV7-9 and TRBJ1-5; possible D gene TRBD1, 5 bases. The CDR3 is 19 amino acids. Germline-derived CDR1 and CDR2 are SEHNR and FQNEAQ (reference sequence). V lost 3 bases to trimming and J lost 0 bases, with 21 bases between them. The CDR3 nucleotides are TGTGCCAGCAGCTTTCATCGAGGGGATGGGCTTTATAGCAATCAGCCCCAGCATTTT. Protein: CASSFHRGDGLYSNQPQHF. The complete variable domain, with remaining parts taken from reference TRBV7-9 and TRBJ1-5, reads DTGVSQNPRHKITKRGQNVTFRCDPISEHNRLYWYRQTLGQGPEFLTYFQNEAQLEKSRLLSDRFSAERPKGSFSTLEIQRTEQGDSAMYLCASSFHRGDGLYSNQPQHFGDGTRLSIL.